This TCR beta chain was documented in a study of response to subunit inactivated influenza vaccine. Study-level results: The authors suggested that every seasonal influenza vaccination recruits few new T cells.

Remarks on this clonotype: Its antigen is still unknown.

TCRdb re-called the RT-PCR reads with MiXCR, one entry per CDR3 protein. The sample contains approximately 700,000 distinct CDR3 sequences, around a sixth of which appear only once. The germline CDR1 and CDR2 sequences are DFQATT and SNEGSKA (reference sequence). The CDR3 loop spans 14 amino acids. Trimming cost V 0 bases and J 4 bases, with 10 bases left between them. V is TRBV20-1 and J is TRBJ2-1; no clear D gene. The specimen was PBMCs from blood, collected about 13 days after vaccination. The clonotype originates from a man in his fifties or sixties who received an inactivated influenza vaccine. CDR3 protein: CSARDPRLYNEQFF. The CDR3 region has the DNA TGCAGTGCTAGAGATCCCCGGCTGTACAATGAGCAGTTCTTC.